This T cell receptor (beta chain) was observed in a study of T cell responses to AZD1222 COVID-19 vaccine. Study conclusions and caveats: Baseline antibody screening turned up just six seropositive AZD1222 recipients. Repertoires were collected only later (after the peak T cell response had occurred). Regions left unmutated in variants are reportedly the target of nearly half of spike-specific TCRs.

This table comes from immunoSEQ multiplex PCR, and its TCRdb copy is limited to in-frame clones, with some not included. The data show some 50,000 clones, roughly 84% seen once. Trimming took off 7 bases at V and 4 bases at J, with 13 bases between the two ends. Germline CDR1 reads LNHDA; CDR2 reads SQIVND (reference sequence). The CDR3 sequence is 14 residues long. A word on this clone: Antigen specificity is unknown.

The sequence was collected from an adult in good health. The sample consisted of peripheral blood, taken on day 0 of AZD1222 vaccination. The J gene is TRBJ2-2, the V gene TRBV19; maybe TRBD1 (6 bases). CDR3 amino acids: CASNTGFGTGELFF. The CDR3 DNA sequence: TGTGCCAGTAACACAGGGTTCGGCACCGGGGAGCTGTTTTTT.